The 17 T cell receptor beta chains below all came from one sample that was sequenced in a study of early T cells in non-severe SARS-CoV-2 infection (dated by TCRdb to the early 2020s). The receptor library was made with 5' RACE. Data came from a NextSeq 500. TCRdb redid the processing of the public reads, applying fastp at Q25 and MiXCR, and retained in-frame beta chains. Each record represents a unique CDR3 protein, reported with the most common genes and DNA among its rows. Recorded for this sample are 100,000 to 150,000 distinct CDR3 sequences; more than 13% of them occurred a single time. The ten largest clones add up to 21% of the sample. The sample was whole blood. Receptor source: an adult who was a healthcare worker with PCR-confirmed SARS-CoV-2 infection or an uninfected control (not recorded which).

This clonotype has only a few counts. The chain couples TRBV18 to TRBJ2-6; 7 positions match TRBD1. After removal of 3 bases from V and 0 bases from J, the junction contained 8 bases not matched to a gene. The germline V gene encodes CDR1 KGHSH and CDR2 LQKENI. The CDR3 has 18 amino acids. DNA for the CDR3: TGTGCCAGCTCACCGCGGACAGGCGATAACTCTGGGGCCAACGTCCTGACTTTC. Translated: CASSPRTGDNSGANVLTF.

The chain is built from TRBV19 and TRBJ2-3; possibly TRBD1 for D (5 bases). Per germline, CDR1 LNHDA and CDR2 SQIVND (reference sequence). CDR3 length equals 15 residues. Between the trimmed V and J ends, which lost 2 bases and 1 base, there was a span of 10 bases. DNA for the CDR3: TGTGCCAGTAGTATACGTCCAGGGCGCACAGATACGCAGTATTTT. Its translation: CASSIRPGRTDTQYF. The variable domain in full, completed from reference TRBV19 and TRBJ2-3, reads DGGITQSPKYLFRKEGQNVTLSCEQNLNHDAMYWYRQDPGQGLRLIYYSQIVNDFQKGDIAEGYSVSREKKESFPLTVTSAQKNPTAFYLCASSIRPGRTDTQYFGPGTRLTVL.

The chain is built from TRBV5-1 and TRBJ1-1; D might be TRBD1 (5 bases). Trimming shortened V by 0 bases and J by 5 bases, and 14 bases separated the two germline ends. Germline V lookup: CDR1 SGHRS, CDR2 YFSETQ. The length of the CDR3 is 15 residues. CDR3 sequence (DNA): TGCGCCAGCAGCTTGGTGGGGGGGTCATCGACTGAAGCTTTCTTT. It translates to CASSLVGGSSTEAFF. The variable domain in full, with the rest retrieved from reference TRBV5-1 and TRBJ1-1, is KAGVTQTPRYLIKTRGQQVTLSCSPISGHRSVSWYQQTPGQGLQFLFEYFSETQRNKGNFPGRFSGRQFSNSRSEMNVSTLELGDSALYLCASSLVGGSSTEAFFGQGTRLTVV.

Only a few counts were recorded for this clonotype. This chain connects TRBV11-2 to TRBJ2-3; D not resolved. CDR1 is SGHAT and CDR2 is FQNNGV in the germline V gene. V lost 4 bases and J 2 bases, leaving 10 bases between the germline ends. The CDR3 covers 14 residues. The CDR3 nucleotides are TGTGCCAGCAGCTCAGGTGACGCCACAGATACGCAGTATTTT. Translated, it gives CASSSGDATDTQYF.

The chain is built from TRBV11-1 and TRBJ1-1, with 7 bases matching TRBD1. Germline CDR1 reads SGHAT; CDR2 reads FQDESV (reference sequence). Trimming cost V 6 bases and J 11 bases; bases outside gene matches: 6. This CDR3 is built from 11 residues. DNA for the CDR3: TGTGCCAGCAGGGAGGGACAGTTGGCTTTCTTT. It translates to CASREGQLAFF. The entire variable domain, with the rest obtained from reference TRBV11-1 and TRBJ1-1, is as follows: EAEVAQSPRYKITEKSQAVAFWCDPISGHATLYWYRQILGQGPELLVQFQDESVVDDSQLPKDRFSAERLKGVDSTLKIQPAELGDSAMYLCASREGQLAFFGQGTRLTVV.

This chain links TRBV9 with TRBJ1-2; possible D gene TRBD1, 6 bases. V shed 0 bases and J shed 4 bases, with 10 bases lying between them. This CDR3 is 14 amino acids long. Looked up from germline, CDR1 is SGDLS and CDR2 is YYNGEE. CDR3 nucleotides: TGTGCCAGCAGCGTAGCTGGACAGCTCTATGGCTACACCTTC. It translates to CASSVAGQLYGYTF.

The genes are TRBV21-1 and TRBJ1-1; no check of the table's D call, TRBD1, against the DNA was made. TRBV21-1 is recorded as a pseudogene. This CDR3 contains 12 residues. In DNA form, the CDR3 reads TGTGCCAGCAGCCACGACGGAGGGGGAGCTTTCTTT. It is translated as CASSHDGGGAFF.

The chain carries TRBV12-3 or TRBV12-4 and TRBJ2-5; D call uncertain. CDR3 length equals 11 residues. Trimming removed 3 bases at V and 4 bases at J, with 3 bases between. The CDR3 spells CASSFRETQYF. As DNA, the CDR3 is TGTGCCAGCAGTTTTAGAGAGACCCAGTACTTC.

This chain uses TRBV5-1 with TRBJ1-4; D perhaps matches TRBD1 (5 bases). In germline, CDR1 is SGHRS, CDR2 YFSETQ. The V gene lost 4 bases and the J gene lost 4 bases, with 11 bases spanning the gap. CDR3 length: 14 amino acids. The CDR3 DNA reads TGCGCCAGCAGCGAAGACAGATATAATGAAAAACTGTTTTTT. Protein: CASSEDRYNEKLFF.

The CDR3 nucleotides read TGTGCCAGCAGTCCTAGCGGGGGCCCTCCCTACGAGCAGTACTTC. Translation gives CASSPSGGPPYEQYF. The V and J genes are TRBV28 and TRBJ2-7, with 10 bases aligning to TRBD2. The V segment lost 5 bases and the J segment 2 bases; nucleotides outside the gene matches: 6. Germline assignment: CDR1 MDHEN and CDR2 SYDVKM. The CDR3 sequence is 15 residues long.

The chain employs TRBV5-1 and TRBJ2-2; TRBD2 agrees at 7 bases. Germline CDR1 and CDR2: SGHRS and YFSETQ. Trimming took 6 bases from V and 7 from J; bases not matched to a gene: 12. This CDR3 has 15 residues. The CDR3 DNA sequence: TGCGCCAGCACAACTAGCGACCCAAGCAGCGGGGAGCTGTTTTTT. Its protein is CASTTSDPSSGELFF.

Of note for this clonotype: Likely a read error: the CDR3 ends without its conserved phenylalanine or tryptophan. The V gene is TRBV12-3 or TRBV12-4, the J gene TRBJ2-7; the D gene is possibly TRBD1 (6 bases). The CDR3 is 14 amino acids. The germline V and J ends were trimmed by 9 bases and 1 base, with 16 bases remaining between them. The CDR3 spells CASSLGQPSYEQYS. DNA of the CDR3: TGTGCCAGTTCCTTGGGACAACCTTCCTACGAGCAGTACTCC.

The table lists this clonotype with a few counts. The V and J genes are TRBV7-6 and TRBJ2-3; D perhaps matches TRBD1 (5 bases). V gave up 2 bases and J gave up 1 base, with 7 bases separating them. CDR3 length: 14 residues. Germline V gene sequence: CDR1 SGHVS, CDR2 FNYEAQ. CDR3 sequence: CASSLFRGTDTQYF. For the CDR3, the DNA is TGTGCCAGCAGCTTATTCAGGGGCACAGATACGCAGTATTTT.

This clonotype has more than one count but fewer than ten. V gene TRBV12-3 or TRBV12-4 combines with J gene TRBJ1-1; D unclear. V was cut by 3 bases and J by 4 bases, with 12 bases left in between. This CDR3 comprises 14 residues. The DNA of the CDR3 is TGTGCCAGCAGTTTCCGGGCGGGGAGCACTGAAGCTTTCTTT. Translation gives CASSFRAGSTEAFF.

V is TRBV30 and J is TRBJ2-5; TRBD1 matches at 10 bases. The CDR3 consists of 15 residues. Germline CDR1 reads GTSNPN; CDR2 reads SVGIG (reference sequence). The J segment lost 5 bases and the V segment lost 2 bases, leaving 8 bases of the junction unmatched. CDR3 sequence: CAWSPGGQGEETQYF. In DNA, the CDR3 is TGTGCCTGGAGTCCCGGCGGACAGGGGGAGGAGACCCAGTACTTC.

The chain combines TRBV14 with TRBJ2-7, with 9 bases fitting TRBD1. Trimming at V came to 3 bases and at J to 6 bases, leaving 9 bases not matched to a gene. CDR1 SGHDN and CDR2 FVKESK come from the germline V gene. This CDR3 is 15 amino acids long. In nucleotides, the CDR3 is TGTGCCAGCAGCCACCCGACAGGGGGAGGGTTCGAGCAGTACTTC. It encodes CASSHPTGGGFEQYF. The full variable domain, with the rest looked up from reference TRBV14 and TRBJ2-7, is EAGVTQFPSHSVIEKGQTVTLRCDPISGHDNLYWYRRVMGKEIKFLLHFVKESKQDESGMPNNRFLAERTGGTYSTLKVQPAELEDSGVYFCASSHPTGGGFEQYFGPGTRLTVT.

The chain links TRBV30 to TRBJ1-1, with a tentative D call TRBD1 (5 bases). The CDR3 length is 15 residues. Germline-derived CDR1 and CDR2 are GTSNPN and SVGIG (reference sequence). Trimming removed 1 base at V and 1 base at J, with 13 bases between. This CDR3 reads CAWSGKGLGNTEAFF. CDR3 nucleotides: TGTGCCTGGAGTGGGAAGGGACTAGGGAACACTGAAGCTTTCTTT.